Listed below are T cell receptor beta chains from one sample, sequenced in a study of shared clonotypes between healthy human individuals. Generated by immunoSEQ multiplex PCR, the TCRdb table keeps only in-frame clones and is missing some. This sample has about 590,000 clones, with nearly 97% found just once. Sequencing input: naive CD8+ T cells sorted from blood. These TCRs come from a woman between 25 and 40 years old in good health. Both conserved end residues are part of each CDR3. The D gene is left open where the match is weak. Expanded clones are given a class, and other clones once, few, many or no size at all.

TRBD2	few	TRBV10-1	TRBJ2-2	TGCGCCAGCAGTGGGGGACTAGCGGAGGAGCTGTTTTTT	CASSGGLAEELFF
NA	NA	TRBV9	TRBJ1-3	TGTGCCAGCACGACCGGGGGGGGCGGTGGAAACACCATATATTTT	CASTTGGGGGNTIYF
NA	NA	TRBV29-1	TRBJ1-4	TGCAGCGCTGGGGGAGGGTCAGGGGAGGAAGAACCTGATGAAAAACTGTTTTTT	CSAGGGSGEEEPDEKLFF
NA	NA	TRBV20-1	TRBJ2-1	TGCAGTGCTACTAGTTTTGAGCAGTTCTTC	CSATSFEQFF
NA	NA	TRBV28	TRBJ2-3	TGTGCCAGCAGCAAACTAGCTGGAGATACGCAGTATTTT	CASSKLAGDTQYF
NA	NA	TRBV4-1	TRBJ1-5	TGCGCCAGCAGCCAAGTAGTAGTTAGCAATCAGCCCCAGCATTTT	CASSQVVVSNQPQHF
NA	NA	TRBV7-8	TRBJ1-5	TGTGCCAGCAGCTTATCTGTCAGAAGCAATCAGCCCCAGCATTTT	CASSLSVRSNQPQHF
NA	NA	TRBV10-3	TRBJ2-5	TGTGCCATCAGTGAGTCTCCGCGATTGGAGACCCAGTACTTC	CAISESPRLETQYF
NA	NA	TRBV11-2	TRBJ2-7	TGTGCCAGCAGCTTATCACAGGGACCCTCGTACGAGCAGTACTTC	CASSLSQGPSYEQYF
NA	NA	TRBV29-1	TRBJ2-7	TGCAGCGTTGAAACAGGATCCGGCCACTACGAGCAGTACTTC	CSVETGSGHYEQYF
TRBD1	NA	TRBV7-9	TRBJ2-7	TGTGCCAGCAGCTTAGGCCCCTCGGACAGGGACGGCGAGCAGTACTTC	CASSLGPSDRDGEQYF
NA	NA	TRBV27	TRBJ2-1	TGTGCCAGCAGTTTAAATTCCGGGAATGAGCAGTTCTTC	CASSLNSGNEQFF
TRBD1	NA	TRBV27	TRBJ1-2	TGTGCCAGCAGTCCCAACAGGGGCGGTTTTAATGGCTACACCTTC	CASSPNRGGFNGYTF
NA	NA	TRBV6-1	TRBJ2-7	TGTGCCAGCAGTGAAGACCCCTCGGGAGAGGTCAACGAGCAGTACTTC	CASSEDPSGEVNEQYF
NA	NA	TRBV29-1	TRBJ2-3	TGCAGCGTTGAAGATCTGGGGCAGGGGGGGCTCACAGATACGCAGTATTTT	CSVEDLGQGGLTDTQYF
NA	few	TRBV28	TRBJ1-1	TGTGCCAGCAGTTTTTGGGGGACTGGAGCTTTCTTT	CASSFWGTGAFF
NA	NA	TRBV7-9	TRBJ2-7	TGTGCCAGCAGCTTAGACGCCGGCGGGGCCGAGCAGTACTTC	CASSLDAGGAEQYF
NA	NA	TRBV6-1	TRBJ2-2	TGTGCCAGCAGTGAGCCTCGGGGCCCGAACACCGGGGAGCTGTTTTTT	CASSEPRGPNTGELFF
TRBD2	once	TRBV29-1	TRBJ2-7	TGCAGCGTATACTTAGCGGGAGGGCCATCTAGCGAGCAGTACTTC	CSVYLAGGPSSEQYF
NA	NA	TRBV30	TRBJ2-7	TGTGCCTGGAATGGGGGGGACAGCCCCTACGAGCAGTACTTC	CAWNGGDSPYEQYF
TRBD2	NA	TRBV19	TRBJ2-7	TGTGCCAGTAGTGCGACTAGCGGGGTGTACGAGCAGTACTTC	CASSATSGVYEQYF
TRBD1	NA	TRBV5-6	TRBJ2-1	TGTGCCAGCAGCGACAGGGTATACAATGAGCAGTTCTTC	CASSDRVYNEQFF
NA	NA	TRBV7-9	TRBJ1-1	TGTGCCAGCAGCTTAGGTTTGGTGAACACTGAAGCTTTCTTT	CASSLGLVNTEAFF
NA	NA	TRBV2	TRBJ2-2	TGTGCCAGCAATGTATTCGCCGGGGAGCTGTTTTTT	CASNVFAGELFF
NA	NA	TRBV27	TRBJ1-2	TGTGCCAGCAGCAGGCGGGAGAAGAACACTAACTATGGCTACACCTTC	CASSRREKNTNYGYTF
TRBD2	NA	TRBV5-6	TRBJ2-2	TGTGCCAGACTAGCGAGATCCGGGGAGCTGTTTTTT	CARLARSGELFF
TRBD2	NA	TRBV4-2	TRBJ2-5	TGTGCCAGCAGCCAAGATCTAGCGGGAGAGCCTGAGGAGACCCAGTACTTC	CASSQDLAGEPEETQYF
NA	NA	TRBV27	TRBJ1-2	TGTGCCAGCAGTTTAGGGCCGGCGGGCGGCTATGGCTACACCTTC	CASSLGPAGGYGYTF
TRBD1	NA	TRBV27	TRBJ2-3	TGTGCCAGCAGTTCCTCCAGGGGGCTCGTAGATACGCAGTATTTT	CASSSSRGLVDTQYF
TRBD2	once	TRBV6-6	TRBJ2-7	TGTGCCAGCAGTTACTCGGGAGGGCCCTACGAGCAGTACTTC	CASSYSGGPYEQYF
NA	NA	TRBV15	TRBJ2-3	TGTGCCACCAGCAGAGGATCTTATCCAGATACGCAGTATTTT	CATSRGSYPDTQYF
NA	NA	TRBV11-2	TRBJ2-1	TGTGCCAGCAGCCCTACTGGGGTAGCGGAGAGTAGTGGTTATGAGCAGTTCTTC	CASSPTGVAESSGYEQFF
TRBD2	NA	TRBV5-4	TRBJ2-7	TGTGCCAGCAGCTCAGGACTAGCGGGCTACGAGCAGTACTTC	CASSSGLAGYEQYF
NA	NA	TRBV28	TRBJ1-5	TGTGCCAGCAGTTTCGGGCGTTCCAATCAGCCCCAGCATTTT	CASSFGRSNQPQHF
TRBD2	NA	TRBV28	TRBJ2-2	TGTGCCAGCAGATCCCCCCTAGCGGGAGTTCAATTCACCGGGGAGCTGTTTTTT	CASRSPLAGVQFTGELFF
NA	NA	TRBV11-2	TRBJ2-1	TGTGCCAGCAGCTCCTTCCACAGCCCCAAGAGCTCCTACAATGAGCAGTTCTTC	CASSSFHSPKSSYNEQFF
TRBD1	NA	TRBV6-1	TRBJ2-7	TGTGCCAGCAGTGATGGGACAGGGGGGTACGAGCAGTACTTC	CASSDGTGGYEQYF
NA	NA	TRBV10-3	TRBJ2-7	TGTACCAACCCGGCTAGGAATGACTACGAGCAGTACTTC	CTNPARNDYEQYF
TRBD1	once	TRBV9	TRBJ1-2	TGTGCCAGCAGCGGAAGCCGGGACAGGGGAGGAGGCTATGGCTACACCTTC	CASSGSRDRGGGYGYTF
TRBD2	once	TRBV28	TRBJ2-1	TGTGCCAGCAGTTACCGACTAGCGGGAGGTTACAATGAGCAGTTCTTC	CASSYRLAGGYNEQFF
NA	NA	TRBV19	TRBJ2-7	TGTGCCAGTAGTATAATCGGAGGGGAGAGCTACGAGCAGTACTTC	CASSIIGGESYEQYF
NA	NA	TRBV27	TRBJ2-3	TGTGCCAGCAGTTCGCGATTCATCGGACTATCAGATACGCAGTATTTT	CASSSRFIGLSDTQYF
TRBD1	NA	TRBV6-1	TRBJ2-3	TGTGCCAGCAGCGATTGGGACAGGCTGGGGGATACGCAGTATTTT	CASSDWDRLGDTQYF
TRBD2	once	TRBV6-5	TRBJ2-7	TGTGCCAGCAGATCCGGGACTAGCGGGGGCTACGAGCAGTACTTC	CASRSGTSGGYEQYF
NA	NA	TRBV6-5	TRBJ2-2	TGTGCCAGCAGCCAGGGGTCGGTCACCGGAGAGCTGTTTTTT	CASSQGSVTGELFF
NA	NA	TRBV5-4	TRBJ2-1	TGTGCCAGCAGCGGAGATAACAATGAGCAGTTCTTC	CASSGDNNEQFF